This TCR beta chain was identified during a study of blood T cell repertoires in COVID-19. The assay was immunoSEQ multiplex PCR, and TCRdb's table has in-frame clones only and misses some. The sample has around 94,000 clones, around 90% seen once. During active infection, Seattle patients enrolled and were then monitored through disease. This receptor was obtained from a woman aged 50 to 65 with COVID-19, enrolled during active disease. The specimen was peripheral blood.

Here the CDR3 reads CASSADSNTGELFF. CDR3 in DNA: TGCGCCAGCAGTGCAGACAGTAACACCGGGGAGCTGTTTTTT. The gene calls are TRBV10-2 and TRBJ2-2, with D perhaps TRBD1 (5 bases). The V gene's germline CDR1 is WSHSY and CDR2 SAAADI. Trimming took off 4 bases at V and 2 bases at J, with 8 bases between the two ends. CDR3 length: 14 amino acids.